This TCR beta chain was recorded in a study of CD8 T cells in Susac syndrome. Study observations and caveats: Four to six Susac-specific public clones appeared in CD8+ TEMRA repertoires, and around 16 in total CD8+ repertoires.

An input of about 0.5 to 1 ug of RNA was subjected to reverse transcription using random hexamers. It was immunoSEQ multiplex PCR that amplified TCR beta CDR3 across 54 Vbeta and 13 Jbeta. TCRdb re-called the immunoSEQ multiplex PCR reads with MiXCR, one entry per CDR3 protein. There are around 170,000 distinct CDR3 sequences in the sample; 95% occur only once, and approximately 0.15% lies in the top ten. This clonotype appeared once. Its target is not known. TEMRA cells were enriched by FACS, and CD4+ and CD8+ T cells were negatively isolated. With 0 bases removed from V and 6 bases from J, the gap between germline ends came to 12 bases. CDR3 length equals 15 residues. Germline CDR1 is MNHEY and CDR2 is SMNVEV (reference sequence).

The sequenced sample was CD8+ T cells from PBMCs. The receptor comes from a human donor with Susac syndrome. The chain couples TRBV27 to TRBJ1-5; D gene unclear. The DNA for the CDR3 is TGTGCCAGCAGTTTATCCCGGGCCCCAAGTCAGCCCCAGCATTTT. Protein product: CASSLSRAPSQPQHF.